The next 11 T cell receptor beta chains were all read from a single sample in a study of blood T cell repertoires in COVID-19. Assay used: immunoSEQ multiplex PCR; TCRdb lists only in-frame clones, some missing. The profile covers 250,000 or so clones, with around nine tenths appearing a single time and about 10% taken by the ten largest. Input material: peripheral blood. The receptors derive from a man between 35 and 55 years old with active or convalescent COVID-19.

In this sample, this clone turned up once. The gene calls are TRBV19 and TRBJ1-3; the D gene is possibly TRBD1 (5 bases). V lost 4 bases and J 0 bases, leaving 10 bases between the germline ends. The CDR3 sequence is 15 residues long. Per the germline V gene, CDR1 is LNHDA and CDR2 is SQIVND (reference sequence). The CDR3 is CASSTGLSSGNTIYF. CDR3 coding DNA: TGTGCCAGTAGTACGGGACTTAGCTCTGGAAACACCATATATTTT.

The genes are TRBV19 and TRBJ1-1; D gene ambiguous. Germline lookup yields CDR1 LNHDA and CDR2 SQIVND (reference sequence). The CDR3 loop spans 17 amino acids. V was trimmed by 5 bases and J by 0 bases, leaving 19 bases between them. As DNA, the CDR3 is TGTGCCAGTAGTCAGAGTCACAACCTGCGGGTGAACACTGAAGCTTTCTTT. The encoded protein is CASSQSHNLRVNTEAFF.

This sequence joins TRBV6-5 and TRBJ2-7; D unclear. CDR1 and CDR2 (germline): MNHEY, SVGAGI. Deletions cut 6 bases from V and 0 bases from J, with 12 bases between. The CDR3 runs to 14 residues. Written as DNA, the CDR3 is TGTGCCAGCAGAGCTCTCTACAGCTCCTACGAGCAGTACTTC. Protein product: CASRALYSSYEQYF.

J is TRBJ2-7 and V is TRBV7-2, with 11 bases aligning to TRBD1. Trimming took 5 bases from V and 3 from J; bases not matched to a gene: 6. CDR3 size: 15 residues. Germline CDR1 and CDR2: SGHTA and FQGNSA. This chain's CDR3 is CASSPDRGLLYEQYF. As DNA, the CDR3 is TGTGCCAGCAGCCCGGACAGGGGGCTTCTCTACGAGCAGTACTTC.

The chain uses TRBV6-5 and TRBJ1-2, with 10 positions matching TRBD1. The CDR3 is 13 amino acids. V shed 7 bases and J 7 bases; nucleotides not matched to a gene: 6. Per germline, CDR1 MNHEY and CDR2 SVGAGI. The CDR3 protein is CASNPGQGFGYTF. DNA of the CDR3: TGTGCCAGCAACCCGGGACAGGGGTTTGGCTACACCTTC.

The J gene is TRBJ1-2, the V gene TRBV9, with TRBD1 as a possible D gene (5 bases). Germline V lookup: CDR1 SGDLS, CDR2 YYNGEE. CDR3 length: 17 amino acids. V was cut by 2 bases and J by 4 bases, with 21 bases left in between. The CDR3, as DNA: TGTGCCAGCAGCGTCTCCGGCCAGGGTTGGGGTGGCTATGGCTACACCTTC. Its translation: CASSVSGQGWGGYGYTF.

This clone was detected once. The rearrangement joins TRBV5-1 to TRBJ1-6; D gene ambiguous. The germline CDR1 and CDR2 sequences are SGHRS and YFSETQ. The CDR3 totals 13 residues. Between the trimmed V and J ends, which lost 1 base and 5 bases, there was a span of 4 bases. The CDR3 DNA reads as TGCGCCAGCAGCTTGTCGGATAATTCACCCCTCCACTTT. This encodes CASSLSDNSPLHF.

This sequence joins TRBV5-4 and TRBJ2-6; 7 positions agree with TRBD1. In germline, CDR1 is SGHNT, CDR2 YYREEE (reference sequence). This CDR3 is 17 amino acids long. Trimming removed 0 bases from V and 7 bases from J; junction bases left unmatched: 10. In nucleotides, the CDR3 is TGTGCCAGCAGCTTGGGAAATCAGGGGGTGGGAGCCAACGTCCTGACTTTC. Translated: CASSLGNQGVGANVLTF.

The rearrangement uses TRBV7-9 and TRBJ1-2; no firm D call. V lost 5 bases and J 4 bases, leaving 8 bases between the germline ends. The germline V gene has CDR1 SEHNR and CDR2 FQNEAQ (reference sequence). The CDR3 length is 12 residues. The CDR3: CASSDTIYGYTF. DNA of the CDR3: TGTGCCAGCAGCGACACAATCTATGGCTACACCTTC.

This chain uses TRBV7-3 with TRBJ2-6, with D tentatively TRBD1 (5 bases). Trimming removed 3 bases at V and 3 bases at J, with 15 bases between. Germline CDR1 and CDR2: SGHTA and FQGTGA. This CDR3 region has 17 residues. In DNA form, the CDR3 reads TGTGCCAGCAGCTTGTGGCAGGGTGGTAGTGGGGCCAACGTCCTGACTTTC. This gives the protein CASSLWQGGSGANVLTF.

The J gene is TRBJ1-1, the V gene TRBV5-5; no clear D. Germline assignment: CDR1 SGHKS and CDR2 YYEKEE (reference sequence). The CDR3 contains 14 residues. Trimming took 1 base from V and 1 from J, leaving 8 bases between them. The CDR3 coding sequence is TGTGCCAGCAGCTTGAGGAGGGAGAACACTGAAGCTTTCTTT. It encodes CASSLRRENTEAFF.